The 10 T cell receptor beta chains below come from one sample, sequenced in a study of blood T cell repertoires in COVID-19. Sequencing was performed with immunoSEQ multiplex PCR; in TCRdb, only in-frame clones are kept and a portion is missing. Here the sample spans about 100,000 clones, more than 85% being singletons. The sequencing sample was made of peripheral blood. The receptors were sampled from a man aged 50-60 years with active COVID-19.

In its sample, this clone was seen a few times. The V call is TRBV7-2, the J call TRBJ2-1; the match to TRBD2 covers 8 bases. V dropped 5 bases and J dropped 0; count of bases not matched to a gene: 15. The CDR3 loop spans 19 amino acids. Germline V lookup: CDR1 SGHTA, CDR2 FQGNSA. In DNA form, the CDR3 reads TGTGCCAGCAGCGCCTCCGGGACTAGTTTGGGCCCCTCCTACAATGAGCAGTTCTTC. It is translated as CASSASGTSLGPSYNEQFF.

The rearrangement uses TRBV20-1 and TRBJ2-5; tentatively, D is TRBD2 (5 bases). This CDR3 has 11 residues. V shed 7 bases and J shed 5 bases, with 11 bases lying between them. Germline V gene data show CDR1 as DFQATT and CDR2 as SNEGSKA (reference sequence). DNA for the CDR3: TGCAGTGGGCTAGCCACGGAGACCCAGTACTTC. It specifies CSGLATETQYF.

CDR3 DNA sequence: TGTGCCAGCAGTTTAGTAAATCAGCCCCAGCATTTT. It specifies CASSLVNQPQHF. The chain carries TRBV12-3 or TRBV12-4 and TRBJ1-5; D is unresolved. The CDR3 covers 12 residues. V lost 1 base and J 4 bases, leaving 2 bases between the germline ends.

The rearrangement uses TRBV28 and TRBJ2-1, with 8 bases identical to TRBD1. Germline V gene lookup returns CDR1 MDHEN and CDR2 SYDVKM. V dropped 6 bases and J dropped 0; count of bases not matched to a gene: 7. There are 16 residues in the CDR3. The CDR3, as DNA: TGTGCCAGCAGCGCAGGGGGCGAAGTCTCCTACAATGAGCAGTTCTTC. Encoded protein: CASSAGGEVSYNEQFF.

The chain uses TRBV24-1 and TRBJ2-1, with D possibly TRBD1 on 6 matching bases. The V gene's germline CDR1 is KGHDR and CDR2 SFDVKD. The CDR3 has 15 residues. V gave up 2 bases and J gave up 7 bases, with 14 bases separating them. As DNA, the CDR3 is TGTGCCACCAGTGATTCCCACAGGGCCCCGAATGAGCAGTTCTTC. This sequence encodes CATSDSHRAPNEQFF.

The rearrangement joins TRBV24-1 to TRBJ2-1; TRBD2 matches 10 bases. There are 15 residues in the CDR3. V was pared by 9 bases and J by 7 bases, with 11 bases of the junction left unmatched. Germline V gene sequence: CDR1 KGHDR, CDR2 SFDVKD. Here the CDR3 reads CATGPSGRGGNEQFF. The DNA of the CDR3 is TGTGCCACCGGCCCTAGCGGGAGAGGAGGAAATGAGCAGTTCTTC.

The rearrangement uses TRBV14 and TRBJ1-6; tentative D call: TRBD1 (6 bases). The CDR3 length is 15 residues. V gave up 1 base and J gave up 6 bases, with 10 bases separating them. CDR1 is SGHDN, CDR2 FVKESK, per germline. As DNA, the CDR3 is TGTGCCAGCAGCCAAGTGGGACATGTTAATTCACCCCTCCACTTT. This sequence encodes CASSQVGHVNSPLHF.

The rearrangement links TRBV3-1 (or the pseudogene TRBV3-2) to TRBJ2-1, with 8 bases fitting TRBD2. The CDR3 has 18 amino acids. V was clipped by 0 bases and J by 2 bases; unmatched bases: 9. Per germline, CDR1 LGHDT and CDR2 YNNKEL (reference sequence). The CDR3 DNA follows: TGTGCCAGCAGCCAAGAGGGGATAAGCGGGGGTCCCTACAATGAGCAGTTCTTC. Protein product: CASSQEGISGGPYNEQFF.

The CDR3 DNA sequence: TGCGCCAGCAGCGGAAGGGACAGGGGGCTCTGGGAGACCCAGTACTTC. It codes for CASSGRDRGLWETQYF. The rearrangement joins TRBV5-1 to TRBJ2-5; 12 bases match TRBD1. V shed 4 bases, J shed 5 bases, and the junction held 9 bases outside the gene matches. Germline loops: CDR1 SGHRS, CDR2 YFSETQ. This CDR3 spans 16 amino acids.

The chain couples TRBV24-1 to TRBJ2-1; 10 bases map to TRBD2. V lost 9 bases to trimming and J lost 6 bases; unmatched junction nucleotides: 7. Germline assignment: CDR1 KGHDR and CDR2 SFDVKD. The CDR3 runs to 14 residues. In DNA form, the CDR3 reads TGTGCCACCCGTAGCGGGAGGTTCGCCAATGAGCAGTTCTTC. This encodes CATRSGRFANEQFF.